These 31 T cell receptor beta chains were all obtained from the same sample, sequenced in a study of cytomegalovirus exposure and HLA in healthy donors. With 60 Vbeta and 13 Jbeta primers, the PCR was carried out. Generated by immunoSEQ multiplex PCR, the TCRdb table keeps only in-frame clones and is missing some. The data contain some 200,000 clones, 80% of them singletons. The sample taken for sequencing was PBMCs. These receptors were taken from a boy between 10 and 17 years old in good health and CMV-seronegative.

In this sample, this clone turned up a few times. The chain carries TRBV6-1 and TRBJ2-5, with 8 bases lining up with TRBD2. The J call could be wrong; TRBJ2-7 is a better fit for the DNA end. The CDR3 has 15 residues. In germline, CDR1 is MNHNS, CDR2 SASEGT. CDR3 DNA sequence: TGTGCCAGCAGTGAACTGGCGGGGGGAGTAGACGAGCAGTACTTC. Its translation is CASSELAGGVDEQYF.

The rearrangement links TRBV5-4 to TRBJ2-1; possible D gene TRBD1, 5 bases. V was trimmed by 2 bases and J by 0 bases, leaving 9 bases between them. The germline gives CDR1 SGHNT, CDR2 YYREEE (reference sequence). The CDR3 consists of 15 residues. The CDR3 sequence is CASSLGDASYNEQFF. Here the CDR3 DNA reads TGTGCCAGCAGCTTAGGGGATGCCTCCTACAATGAGCAGTTCTTC.

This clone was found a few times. The CDR3 spells CASSTIQGTLLNTEAFF. CDR3 nucleotide sequence: TGTGCCAGTAGTACCATACAGGGGACTCTTCTGAACACTGAAGCTTTCTTT. This rearrangement joins TRBV19 to TRBJ1-1, with 7 bases lining up with TRBD1. V shed 4 bases, J shed 0 bases, and the junction held 11 bases outside the gene matches. Per germline, CDR1 LNHDA and CDR2 SQIVND (reference sequence). The CDR3 extends over 17 amino acids.

CDR3: CASSPKRGAEAFF. The CDR3 DNA reads as TGTGCCAGCAGCCCAAAAAGGGGCGCTGAAGCTTTCTTT. The rearrangement joins TRBV7-3 to TRBJ1-1, with D possibly matching TRBD1 (5 bases). This CDR3 region has 13 residues. Germline V CDR1 and CDR2: SGHTA, FQGTGA. Trimming pared 5 bases from V and 6 bases from J, leaving 13 bases between.

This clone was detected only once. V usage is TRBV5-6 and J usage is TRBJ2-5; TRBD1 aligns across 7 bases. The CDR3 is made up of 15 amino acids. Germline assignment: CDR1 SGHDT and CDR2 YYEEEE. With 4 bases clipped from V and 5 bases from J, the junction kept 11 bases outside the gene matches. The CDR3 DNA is TGTGCCAGCAGCCGACGACAGGGATTGCGGGAGACCCAGTACTTC. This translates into CASSRRQGLRETQYF.

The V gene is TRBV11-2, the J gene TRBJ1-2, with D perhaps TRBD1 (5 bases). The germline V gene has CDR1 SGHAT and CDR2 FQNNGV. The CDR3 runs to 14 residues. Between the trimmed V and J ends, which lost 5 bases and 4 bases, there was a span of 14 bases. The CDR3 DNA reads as TGTGCCAGCAGCCAAACGGACACTACCTATGGCTACACCTTC. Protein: CASSQTDTTYGYTF.

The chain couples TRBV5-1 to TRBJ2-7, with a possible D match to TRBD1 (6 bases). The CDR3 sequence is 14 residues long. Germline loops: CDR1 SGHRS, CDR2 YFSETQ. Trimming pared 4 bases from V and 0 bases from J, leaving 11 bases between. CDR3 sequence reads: CASSPRGYSYEQYF. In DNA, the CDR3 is TGCGCCAGCAGCCCCAGGGGTTACTCCTACGAGCAGTACTTC.

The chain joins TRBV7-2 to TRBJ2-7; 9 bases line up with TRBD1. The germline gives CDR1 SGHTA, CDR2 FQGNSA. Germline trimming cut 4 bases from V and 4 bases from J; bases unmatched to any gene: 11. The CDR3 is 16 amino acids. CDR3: CASSYGQGPSRYEQYF. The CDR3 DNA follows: TGTGCCAGCAGCTACGGACAGGGGCCCTCTCGGTACGAGCAGTACTTC.

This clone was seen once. CDR3 residues: CASSSNQGSGANVLTF. Written as DNA, the CDR3 is TGCGCCAGCAGCTCCAACCAGGGGTCTGGGGCCAACGTCCTGACTTTC. This chain joins TRBV5-1 and TRBJ2-6, with TRBD1 as a possible D gene (6 bases). The V end was cut by 3 bases, the J end by 1 base, with 11 bases between. Germline values: CDR1 SGHRS, CDR2 YFSETQ. The CDR3 is made up of 16 amino acids.

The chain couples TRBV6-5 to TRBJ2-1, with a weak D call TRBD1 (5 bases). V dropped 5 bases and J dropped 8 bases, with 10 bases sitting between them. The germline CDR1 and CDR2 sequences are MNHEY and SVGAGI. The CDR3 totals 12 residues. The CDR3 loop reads CASSGDSDEQFF. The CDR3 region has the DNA TGTGCCAGCAGTGGTGACAGCGATGAGCAGTTCTTC.

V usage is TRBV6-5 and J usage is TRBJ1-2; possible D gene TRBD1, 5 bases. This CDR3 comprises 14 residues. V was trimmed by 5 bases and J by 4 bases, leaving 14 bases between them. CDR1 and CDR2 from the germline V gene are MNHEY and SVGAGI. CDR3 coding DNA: TGTGCCAGCAGTCCACATGGGGCCTCCTATGGCTACACCTTC. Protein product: CASSPHGASYGYTF.

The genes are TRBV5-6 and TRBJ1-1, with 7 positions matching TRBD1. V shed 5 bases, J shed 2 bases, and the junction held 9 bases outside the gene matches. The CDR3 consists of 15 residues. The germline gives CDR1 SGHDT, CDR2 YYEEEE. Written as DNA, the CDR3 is TGTGCCAGCAGTCAATTGGACAGGCTTAACACTGAAGCTTTCTTT. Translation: CASSQLDRLNTEAFF.

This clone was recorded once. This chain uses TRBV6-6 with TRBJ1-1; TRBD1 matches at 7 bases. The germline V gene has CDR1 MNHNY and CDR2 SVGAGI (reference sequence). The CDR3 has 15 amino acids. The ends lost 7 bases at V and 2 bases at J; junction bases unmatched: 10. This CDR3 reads CASTRSGTANTEAFF. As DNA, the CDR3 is TGTGCCAGCACGCGGTCTGGGACAGCTAACACTGAAGCTTTCTTT.

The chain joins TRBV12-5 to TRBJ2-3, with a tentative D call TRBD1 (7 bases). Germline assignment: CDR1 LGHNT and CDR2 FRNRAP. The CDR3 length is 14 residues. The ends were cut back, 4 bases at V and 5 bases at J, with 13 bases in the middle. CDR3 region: CASGSRQGGDTQYF. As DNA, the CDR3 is TGTGCTAGTGGTTCACGACAGGGAGGAGATACGCAGTATTTT.

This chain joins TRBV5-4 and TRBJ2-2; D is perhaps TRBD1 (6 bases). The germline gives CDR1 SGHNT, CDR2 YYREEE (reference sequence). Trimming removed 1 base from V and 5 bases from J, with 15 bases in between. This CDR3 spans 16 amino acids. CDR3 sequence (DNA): TGTGCCAGCAGCTTGCAATTGGGGGCTGGGACCGGGGAGCTGTTTTTT. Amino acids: CASSLQLGAGTGELFF.

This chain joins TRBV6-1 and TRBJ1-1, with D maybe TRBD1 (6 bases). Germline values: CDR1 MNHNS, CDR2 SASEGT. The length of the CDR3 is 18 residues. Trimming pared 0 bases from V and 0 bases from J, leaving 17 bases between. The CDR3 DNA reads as TGTGCCAGCAGTGAAGCGCGGAGACAGGTTCCTATGAACACTGAAGCTTTCTTT. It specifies CASSEARRQVPMNTEAFF.

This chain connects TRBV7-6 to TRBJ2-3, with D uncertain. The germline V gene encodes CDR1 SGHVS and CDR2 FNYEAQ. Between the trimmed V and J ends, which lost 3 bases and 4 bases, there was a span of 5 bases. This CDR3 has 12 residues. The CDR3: CASSFSADTQYF. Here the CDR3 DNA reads TGTGCCAGCAGCTTCTCGGCAGATACGCAGTATTTT.

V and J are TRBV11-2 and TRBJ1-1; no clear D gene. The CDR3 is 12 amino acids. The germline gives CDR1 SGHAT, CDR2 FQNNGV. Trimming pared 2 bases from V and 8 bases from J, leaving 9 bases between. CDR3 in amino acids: CASSLHSAEAFF. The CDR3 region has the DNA TGTGCCAGCAGCTTACACAGTGCCGAAGCTTTCTTT.

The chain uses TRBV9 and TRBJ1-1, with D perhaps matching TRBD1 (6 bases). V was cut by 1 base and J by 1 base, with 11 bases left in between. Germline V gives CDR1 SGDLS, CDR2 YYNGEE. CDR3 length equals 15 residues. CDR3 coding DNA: TGTGCCAGCAGCGTACAGGGGCAAGGGAACACTGAAGCTTTCTTT. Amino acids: CASSVQGQGNTEAFF.

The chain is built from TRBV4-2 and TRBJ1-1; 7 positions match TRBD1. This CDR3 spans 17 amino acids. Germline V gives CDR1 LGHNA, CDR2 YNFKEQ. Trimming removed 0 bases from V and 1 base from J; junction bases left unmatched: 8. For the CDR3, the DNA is TGTGCCAGCAGCCAAGACGCGGGGACAGTTCAGAACACTGAAGCTTTCTTT. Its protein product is CASSQDAGTVQNTEAFF.

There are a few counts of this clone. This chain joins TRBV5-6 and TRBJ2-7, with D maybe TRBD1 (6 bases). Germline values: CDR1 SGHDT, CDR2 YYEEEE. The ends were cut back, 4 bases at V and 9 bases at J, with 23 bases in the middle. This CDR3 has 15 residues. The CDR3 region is CASSRTKTGTSRQYF. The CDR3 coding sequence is TGTGCCAGCAGCCGGACCAAAACCGGGACAAGTCGGCAGTACTTC.

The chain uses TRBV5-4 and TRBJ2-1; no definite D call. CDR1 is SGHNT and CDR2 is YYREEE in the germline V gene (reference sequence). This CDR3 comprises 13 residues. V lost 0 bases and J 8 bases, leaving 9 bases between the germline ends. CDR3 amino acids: CASSLVNSDEQFF. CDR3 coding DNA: TGTGCCAGCAGCTTGGTAAATTCAGATGAGCAGTTCTTC.

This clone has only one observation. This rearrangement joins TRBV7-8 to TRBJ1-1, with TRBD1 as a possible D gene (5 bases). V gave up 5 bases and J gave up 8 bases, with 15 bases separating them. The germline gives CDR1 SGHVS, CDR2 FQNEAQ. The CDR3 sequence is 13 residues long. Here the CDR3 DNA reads TGTGCCAGCAGCCCTCCCGGACATCTCGAAGCTTTCTTT. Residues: CASSPPGHLEAFF.

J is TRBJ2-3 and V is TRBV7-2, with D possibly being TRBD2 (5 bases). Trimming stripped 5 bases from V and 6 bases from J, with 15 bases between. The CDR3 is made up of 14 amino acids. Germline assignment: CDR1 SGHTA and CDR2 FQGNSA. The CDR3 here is CASSQQAVGDTQYF. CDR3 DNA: TGTGCCAGCAGCCAACAAGCGGTGGGGGATACGCAGTATTTT.

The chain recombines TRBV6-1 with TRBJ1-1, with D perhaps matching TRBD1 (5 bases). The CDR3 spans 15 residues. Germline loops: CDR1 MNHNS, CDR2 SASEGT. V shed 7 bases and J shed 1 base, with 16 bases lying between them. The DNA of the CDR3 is TGTGCCAGCATCTTGAGCCAGGGTGGGAACACTGAAGCTTTCTTT. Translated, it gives CASILSQGGNTEAFF.

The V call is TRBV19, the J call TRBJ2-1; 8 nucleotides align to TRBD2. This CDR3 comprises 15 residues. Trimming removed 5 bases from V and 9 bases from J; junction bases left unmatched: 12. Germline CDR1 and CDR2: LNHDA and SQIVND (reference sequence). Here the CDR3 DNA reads TGTGCCAGTAGTCAGACCAGCGGGAGTTTAGGTGAGCAGTTCTTC. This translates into CASSQTSGSLGEQFF. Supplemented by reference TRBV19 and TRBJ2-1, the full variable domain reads DGGITQSPKYLFRKEGQNVTLSCEQNLNHDAMYWYRQDPGQGLRLIYYSQIVNDFQKGDIAEGYSVSREKKESFPLTVTSAQKNPTAFYLCASSQTSGSLGEQFFGPGTRLTVL.

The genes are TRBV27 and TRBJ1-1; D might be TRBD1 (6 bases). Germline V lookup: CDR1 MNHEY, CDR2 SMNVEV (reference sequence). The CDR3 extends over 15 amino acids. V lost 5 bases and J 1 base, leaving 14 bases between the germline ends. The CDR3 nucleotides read TGTGCCAGCAGTCCACCTAGGGGGAGGAACACTGAAGCTTTCTTT. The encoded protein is CASSPPRGRNTEAFF.

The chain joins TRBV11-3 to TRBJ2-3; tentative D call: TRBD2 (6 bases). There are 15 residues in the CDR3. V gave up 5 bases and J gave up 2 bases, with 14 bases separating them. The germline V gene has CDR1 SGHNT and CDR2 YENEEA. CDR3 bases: TGTGCCAGCAGCGTACGTGGGGAGGACACAGATACGCAGTATTTT. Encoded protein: CASSVRGEDTDTQYF.

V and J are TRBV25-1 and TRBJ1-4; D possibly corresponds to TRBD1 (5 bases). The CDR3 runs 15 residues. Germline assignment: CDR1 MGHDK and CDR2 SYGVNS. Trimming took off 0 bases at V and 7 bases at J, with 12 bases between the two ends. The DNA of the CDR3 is TGTGCCAGCAGTGAATATGGGGCCCAGTTTGAAAAACTGTTTTTT. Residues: CASSEYGAQFEKLFF.

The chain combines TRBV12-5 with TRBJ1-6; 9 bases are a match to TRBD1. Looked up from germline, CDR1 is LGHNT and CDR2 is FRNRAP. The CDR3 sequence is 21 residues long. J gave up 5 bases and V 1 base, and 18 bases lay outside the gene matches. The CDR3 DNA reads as TGTGCTAGTGGTTTGGCCCCCCTTACGACAGGGGGGTCGGGGGATAATTCACCCCTCCACTTT. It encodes CASGLAPLTTGGSGDNSPLHF.

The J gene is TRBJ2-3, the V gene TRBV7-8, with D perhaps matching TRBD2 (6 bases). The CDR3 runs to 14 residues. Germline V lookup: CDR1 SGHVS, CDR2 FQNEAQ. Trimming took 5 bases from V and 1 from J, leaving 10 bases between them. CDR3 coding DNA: TGTGCCAGCAGCCCTAGCGTCGGCACAGATACGCAGTATTTT. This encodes CASSPSVGTDTQYF. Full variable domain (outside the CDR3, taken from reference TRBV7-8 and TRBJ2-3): GAGVSQSPRYKVAKRGQDVALRCDPISGHVSLFWYQQALGQGPEFLTYFQNEAQLDKSGLPSDRFFAERPEGSVSTLKIQRTQQEDSAVYLCASSPSVGTDTQYFGPGTRLTVL.